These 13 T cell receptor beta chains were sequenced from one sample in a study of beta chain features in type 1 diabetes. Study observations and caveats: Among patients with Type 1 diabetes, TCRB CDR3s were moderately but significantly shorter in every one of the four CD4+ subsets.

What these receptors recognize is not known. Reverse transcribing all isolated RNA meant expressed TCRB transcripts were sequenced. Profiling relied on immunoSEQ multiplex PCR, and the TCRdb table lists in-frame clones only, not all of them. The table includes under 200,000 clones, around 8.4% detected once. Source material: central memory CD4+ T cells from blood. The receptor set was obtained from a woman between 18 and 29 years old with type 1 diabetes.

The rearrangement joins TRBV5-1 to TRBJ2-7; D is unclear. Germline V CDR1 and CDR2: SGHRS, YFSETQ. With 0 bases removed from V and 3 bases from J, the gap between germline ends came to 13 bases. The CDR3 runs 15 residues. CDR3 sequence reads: CASSLGDTLYYEQYF. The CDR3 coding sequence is TGCGCCAGCAGCTTGGGTGACACCCTATACTACGAGCAGTACTTC.

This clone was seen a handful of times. CDR3 amino acids: CASSSDPWGVSPLHF. CDR3 nucleotides: TGTGCCAGCAGCTCTGACCCTTGGGGGGTTTCACCCCTCCACTTT. The V call is TRBV7-9, the J call TRBJ1-6, with TRBD1 as a possible D gene (5 bases). Trimming left V 4 bases short and J 9 bases short, with 16 bases between. CDR1 and CDR2 (germline): SEHNR, FQNEAQ (reference sequence). The CDR3 covers 15 residues.

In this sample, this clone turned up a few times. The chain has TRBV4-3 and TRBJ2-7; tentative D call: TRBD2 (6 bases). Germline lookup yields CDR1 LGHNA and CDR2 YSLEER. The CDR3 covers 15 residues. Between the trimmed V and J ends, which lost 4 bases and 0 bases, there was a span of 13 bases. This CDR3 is CASSPGTGVSYEQYF. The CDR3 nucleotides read TGCGCCAGCAGCCCGGGTACGGGGGTCTCCTACGAGCAGTACTTC.

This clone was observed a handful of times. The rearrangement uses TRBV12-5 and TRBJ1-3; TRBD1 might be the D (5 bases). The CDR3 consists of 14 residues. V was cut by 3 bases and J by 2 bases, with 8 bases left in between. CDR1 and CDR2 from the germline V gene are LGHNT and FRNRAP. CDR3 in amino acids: CASGFGGAGNTIYF. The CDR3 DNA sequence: TGTGCTAGTGGTTTCGGAGGGGCTGGAAACACCATATATTTT.

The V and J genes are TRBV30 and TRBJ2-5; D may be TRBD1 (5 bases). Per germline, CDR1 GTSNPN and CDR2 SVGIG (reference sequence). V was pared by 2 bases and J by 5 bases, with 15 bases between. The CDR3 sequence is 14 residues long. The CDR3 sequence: CAWSSLMSGETQYF. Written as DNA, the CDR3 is TGTGCCTGGAGTTCTCTCATGTCAGGGGAGACCCAGTACTTC.

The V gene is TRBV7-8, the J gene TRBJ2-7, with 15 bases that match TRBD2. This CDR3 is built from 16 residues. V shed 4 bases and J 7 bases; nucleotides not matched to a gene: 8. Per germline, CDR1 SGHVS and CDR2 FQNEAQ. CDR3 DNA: TGTGCCAGCAGCTATCAGCCGGGACTAGCGGGAGGTGAGCAGTACTTC. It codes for CASSYQPGLAGGEQYF.

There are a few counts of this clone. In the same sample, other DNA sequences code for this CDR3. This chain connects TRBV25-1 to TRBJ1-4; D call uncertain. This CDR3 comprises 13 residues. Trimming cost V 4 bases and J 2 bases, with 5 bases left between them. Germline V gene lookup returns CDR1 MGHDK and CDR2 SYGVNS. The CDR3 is CASSVRTNEKLFF. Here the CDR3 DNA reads TGTGCCAGCAGTGTGAGGACTAATGAAAAACTGTTTTTT.

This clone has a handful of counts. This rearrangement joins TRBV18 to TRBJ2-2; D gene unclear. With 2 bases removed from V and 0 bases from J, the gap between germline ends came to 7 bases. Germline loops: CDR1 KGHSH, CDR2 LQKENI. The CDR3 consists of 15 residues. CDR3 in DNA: TGTGCCAGCTCACCAGACATATCGAACACCGGGGAGCTGTTTTTT. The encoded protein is CASSPDISNTGELFF.

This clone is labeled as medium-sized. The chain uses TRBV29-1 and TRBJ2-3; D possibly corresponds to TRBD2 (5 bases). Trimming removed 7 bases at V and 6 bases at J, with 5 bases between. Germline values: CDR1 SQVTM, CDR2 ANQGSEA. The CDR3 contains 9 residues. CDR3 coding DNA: TGCAGCGGCGGGGATACGCAGTATTTT. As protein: CSGGDTQYF.

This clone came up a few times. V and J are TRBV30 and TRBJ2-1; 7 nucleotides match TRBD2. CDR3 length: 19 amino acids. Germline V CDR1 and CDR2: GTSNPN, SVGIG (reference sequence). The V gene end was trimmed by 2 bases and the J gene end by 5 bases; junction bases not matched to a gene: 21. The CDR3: CAWSPAGSPQVGTHNEQFF. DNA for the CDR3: TGTGCCTGGAGTCCAGCGGGGTCCCCTCAGGTGGGCACACACAATGAGCAGTTCTTC.

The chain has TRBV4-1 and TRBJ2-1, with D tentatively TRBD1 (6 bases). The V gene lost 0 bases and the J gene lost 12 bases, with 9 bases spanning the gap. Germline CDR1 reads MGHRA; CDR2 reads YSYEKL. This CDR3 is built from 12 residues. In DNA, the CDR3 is TGCGCCAGCAGCCAAGATGTGGGGGCGCAGTTCTTC. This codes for CASSQDVGAQFF.

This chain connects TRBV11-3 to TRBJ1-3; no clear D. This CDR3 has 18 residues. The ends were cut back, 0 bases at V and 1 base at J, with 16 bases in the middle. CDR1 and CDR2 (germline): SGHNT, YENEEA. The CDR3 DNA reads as TGTGCCAGCAGCTTAGATCACTCTGGGAGTAGATCTGGAAACACCATATATTTT. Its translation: CASSLDHSGSRSGNTIYF.

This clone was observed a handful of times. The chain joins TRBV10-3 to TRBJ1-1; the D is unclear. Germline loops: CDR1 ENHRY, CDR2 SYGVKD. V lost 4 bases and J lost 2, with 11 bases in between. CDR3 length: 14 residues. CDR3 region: CAISGFQTNTEAFF. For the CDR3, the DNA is TGTGCCATCAGTGGGTTTCAGACTAACACTGAAGCTTTCTTT.